Here is one T cell receptor (beta chain) with its context. Its antigen is unidentified. The data are from a study of regulatory T cells in long-lasting Graves disease. Across the whole study: Prior antithyroid drug treatment in newly diagnosed Graves' patients lasted under 3 months.

Findings and limits, study-wide: Persistent Graves' patients showed less TCR diversity than newly diagnosed patients showed.

Building the TCR beta libraries relied on iRepertoire HTBI primers, and CDR3 regions underwent Arm-PCR. TCRdb analysed the multiplex PCR reads with MiXCR anew, one entry per CDR3 protein. The table lists about 540,000 distinct CDR3 sequences, roughly 12% of them singletons. Trimming removed 0 bases at V and 1 base at J, with 8 bases between. CDR1 and CDR2 (germline): ENHRY, SYGVKD. The CDR3 is 15 residues long. Indicated time point: newly diagnosed GD, antithyroid drugs for less than 3 months. PBMC RNA served as the TCR library source. This sample was also put to use in a study of T cells in Graves' hyperthyroidism and ophthalmopathy. That paper states: The hyperthyroidism patients had all been newly diagnosed, and their disease duration was under 2 months. Their ages ranged from 18 to 65 years. The HTBI set primed first-round TCR CDR3 RT-PCR.

The sample was peripheral blood mononuclear cells (PBMCs), taken at new diagnosis, from a patient treated with antithyroid drugs. J is TRBJ2-3 and V is TRBV10-3, with D possibly called TRBD1 or TRBD2 (5 bases each). The origin of this receptor is a man under 40 with Graves disease. CDR3 nucleotide sequence: TGTGCCATCAGTGAGTCGACGGGGCGCACAGATACGCAGTATTTT. Amino acids: CAISESTGRTDTQYF.